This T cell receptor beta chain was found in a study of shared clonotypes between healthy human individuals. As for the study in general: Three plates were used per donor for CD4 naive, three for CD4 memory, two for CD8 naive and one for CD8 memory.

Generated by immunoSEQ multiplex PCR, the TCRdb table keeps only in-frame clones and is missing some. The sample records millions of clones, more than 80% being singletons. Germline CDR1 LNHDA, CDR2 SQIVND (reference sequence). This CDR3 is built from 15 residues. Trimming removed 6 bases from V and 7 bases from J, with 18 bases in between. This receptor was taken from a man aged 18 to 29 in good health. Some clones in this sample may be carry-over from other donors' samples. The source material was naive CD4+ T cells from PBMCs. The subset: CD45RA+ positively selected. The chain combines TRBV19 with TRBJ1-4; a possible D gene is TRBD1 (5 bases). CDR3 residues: CASSLPGTLGEKLFF. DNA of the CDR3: TGTGCCAGTAGCCTTCCCGGGACCCTCGGTGAAAAACTGTTTTTT.